One sample yielded the 11 T cell receptor beta chains listed below, sequenced in a study of T cells after yellow fever vaccination (dated by TCRdb to between 2018 and 2021). The treatment or condition label here, explained by the study, means: live attenuated yellow fever vaccine strain. The library came from 5' RACE. Sequencing was performed on an Illumina HiSeq 2500. The raw public reads went through TCRdb reprocessing: fastp at Q25, MiXCR clone calling, in-frame beta chains kept. Each record represents a unique CDR3 protein, reported with the most common genes and DNA among its rows. This sample is represented by some 500,000 distinct CDR3 sequences; 13% of them were singletons. The ten biggest clones cover about 14% of the sample. This specimen was PBMCs, taken on the day of the yellow fever booster vaccination. The receptor set was obtained from a man younger than 40 who received the YFV17D yellow fever vaccine.

This clonotype showed up many times. The chain has TRBV5-5 and TRBJ1-4; 8 nucleotides match TRBD1. Trimming removed 3 bases from V and 8 bases from J; junction bases left unmatched: 6. Germline V gene sequence: CDR1 SGHKS, CDR2 YYEKEE (reference sequence). The CDR3 contains 14 residues. CDR3 protein: CASSSGQGSEKLFF. DNA of the CDR3: TGTGCCAGCAGCTCTGGACAGGGAAGCGAAAAACTGTTTTTT.

The chain has TRBV30 and TRBJ2-1; 12 bases agree with TRBD1. The V gene's germline CDR1 is GTSNPN and CDR2 SVGIG (reference sequence). The CDR3 has 15 amino acids. V gave up 4 bases and J gave up 7 bases; unmatched junction bases: 8. The CDR3 protein is CAWIGWDRGPNEQFF. The CDR3 bases are TGTGCCTGGATTGGGTGGGACAGGGGGCCTAATGAGCAGTTCTTC. The full variable domain, completed using reference TRBV30 and TRBJ2-1, is SQTIHQWPATLVQPVGSPLSLECTVEGTSNPNLYWYRQAAGRGLQLLFYSVGIGQISSEVPQNLSASRPQDRQFILSSKKLLLSDSGFYLCAWIGWDRGPNEQFFGPGTRLTVL.

There are a few counts of this clonotype. DNA for the CDR3: TGCGCCAGCAGTTCGGGACAGGGAGCTAGCGGGAGGGCCACAGATACGCAGTATTTT. It yields the protein CASSSGQGASGRATDTQYF. The V and J genes are TRBV5-1 and TRBJ2-3; 12 bases are shared with TRBD2. Germline V gene sequence: CDR1 SGHRS, CDR2 YFSETQ. V lost 5 bases to trimming and J lost 2 bases; unmatched junction nucleotides: 15. The CDR3 consists of 19 residues.

V is TRBV28 and J is TRBJ2-6; 12 nucleotides line up with TRBD1. This CDR3 has 19 amino acids. Germline assignment: CDR1 MDHEN and CDR2 SYDVKM. V was clipped by 3 bases and J by 1 base; unmatched bases: 7. CDR3 protein: CASSFPRDRGLSGANVLTF. CDR3 in DNA: TGTGCCAGCAGTTTCCCCCGGGACAGGGGGCTATCTGGGGCCAACGTCCTGACTTTC. Full variable domain (missing parts from reference TRBV28 and TRBJ2-6): DVKVTQSSRYLVKRTGEKVFLECVQDMDHENMFWYRQDPGLGLRLIYFSYDVKMKEKGDIPEGYSVSREKKERFSLILESASTNQTSMYLCASSFPRDRGLSGANVLTFGAGSRLTVL.

The genes are TRBV6-6 and TRBJ2-1; weak D call: TRBD2 (6 bases). The CDR3 consists of 13 residues. The V end lost 4 bases, the J end lost 15 bases, and 19 bases lay between the germline ends. Germline-derived CDR1 and CDR2 are MNHNY and SVGAGI (reference sequence). CDR3 protein: CASSSSLALSGFF. For the CDR3, the DNA is TGTGCCAGCAGTTCCTCACTAGCACTCTCGGGGTTCTTC.

The V call is TRBV3-1, the J call TRBJ2-5; D is perhaps TRBD2 (7 bases). Germline values: CDR1 LGHDT, CDR2 YNNKEL (reference sequence). Trimming took off 11 bases at V and 5 bases at J, with 33 bases between the two ends. CDR3 size: 18 residues. For the CDR3, the DNA is TGTGCCTTCTGTTCTCCCCCCGGAGGGGGGGGCGCGTGGGAGACCCAGTACTTC. It yields the protein CAFCSPPGGGGAWETQYF.

V and J are TRBV13 and TRBJ2-5; D unclear. This CDR3 is 12 amino acids long. Trimming removed 3 bases at V and 7 bases at J, with 9 bases between. Germline lookup yields CDR1 PRHDT and CDR2 FYEKMQ (reference sequence). CDR3 DNA: TGTGCCAGCAGCTTCCCCCTCGGGACCCAGTACTTC. This codes for CASSFPLGTQYF.

This clonotype was observed a handful of times. This chain joins TRBV7-2 and TRBJ1-1; no definite D call. Trimming took off 5 bases at V and 0 bases at J, with 10 bases between the two ends. The CDR3 extends over 14 amino acids. The germline V gene encodes CDR1 SGHTA and CDR2 FQGNSA. The CDR3 loop is CASSKGSMNTEAFF. CDR3 nucleotide sequence: TGTGCCAGCAGCAAAGGGTCCATGAACACTGAAGCTTTCTTT.

This clonotype has more than one count but fewer than ten. The chain uses TRBV20-1 and TRBJ2-7; 8 bases fit TRBD2. The CDR3 has 16 residues. Germline assignment: CDR1 DFQATT and CDR2 SNEGSKA (reference sequence). After removal of 2 bases from V and 4 bases from J, the junction contained 13 bases not matched to a gene. DNA for the CDR3: TGCAGTGCTAGACCTTTGGGTAGCGGGACCGGATACGAGCAGTACTTC. Encoded protein: CSARPLGSGTGYEQYF.

This sequence joins TRBV20-1 and TRBJ2-1; TRBD2 matches 14 bases. Germline V lookup: CDR1 DFQATT, CDR2 SNEGSKA (reference sequence). The V and J ends lost 5 bases and 8 bases, in that order; junction bases with no gene match: 5. The CDR3 sequence is 14 residues long. This CDR3 reads CSAHGTSGRDEQFF. The CDR3 DNA reads as TGCAGTGCTCACGGGACTAGCGGGAGAGATGAGCAGTTCTTC.

This chain uses TRBV25-1 with TRBJ2-3; 7 positions match TRBD2. The CDR3 runs to 15 residues. The V gene's germline CDR1 is MGHDK and CDR2 SYGVNS. The V gene end was trimmed by 3 bases and the J gene end by 2 bases; junction bases not matched to a gene: 5. The CDR3 loop reads CASSDGGGVTDTQYF. For the CDR3, the DNA is TGTGCCAGCAGTGACGGGGGAGGGGTCACAGATACGCAGTATTTT. The whole variable domain, remainder taken from reference TRBV25-1 and TRBJ2-3, is EADIYQTPRYLVIGTGKKITLECSQTMGHDKMYWYQQDPGMELHLIHYSYGVNSTEKGDLSSESTVSRIRTEHFPLTLESARPSHTSQYLCASSDGGGVTDTQYFGPGTRLTVL.